The 2 T cell receptor beta chains listed next were all sequenced from one sample in a study of blood T cell repertoires in COVID-19. Sequencing was performed with immunoSEQ multiplex PCR; in TCRdb, only in-frame clones are kept and a portion is missing. The sample contains around 130,000 clones, approximately 83% of which appear only once. Sequences were obtained from peripheral blood. The receptors here all came from a man in his forties with active or convalescent COVID-19.

The chain links TRBV19 to TRBJ1-1, with D possibly being TRBD1 (6 bases). Trimming pared 4 bases from V and 1 base from J, leaving 16 bases between. Looked up from germline, CDR1 is LNHDA and CDR2 is SQIVND (reference sequence). The CDR3 extends over 16 amino acids. The CDR3 loop is CASSKGGGAENTEAFF. DNA of the CDR3: TGTGCCAGTAGTAAGGGAGGGGGGGCCGAGAACACTGAAGCTTTCTTT. Using reference TRBV19 and TRBJ1-1 for the parts outside the CDR3, the full variable domain is DGGITQSPKYLFRKEGQNVTLSCEQNLNHDAMYWYRQDPGQGLRLIYYSQIVNDFQKGDIAEGYSVSREKKESFPLTVTSAQKNPTAFYLCASSKGGGAENTEAFFGQGTRLTVV.

This chain connects TRBV6-6 to TRBJ2-7; D not certain. V dropped 7 bases and J dropped 0 bases, with 10 bases sitting between them. CDR3 size: 13 residues. Germline CDR1 MNHNY, CDR2 SVGAGI (reference sequence). The CDR3 coding sequence is TGTGCCAGCAACACACACAGCTCCTACGAGCAGTACTTC. This encodes CASNTHSSYEQYF.